A single sample gave rise to the 3 T cell receptor beta chains below, sequenced in a study of regulatory T cells in long-lasting Graves disease. The time point: persistent/refractory GD, antithyroid drugs over 5 years with positive TRAb. Extracted RNA from PBMCs served as the source of the TCR library. Arm-PCR of CDR3 regions and iRepertoire HTBI primers were the basis on which TCR beta libraries were built. Via MiXCR, TCRdb re-called the multiplex PCR reads, giving one row per CDR3 protein. Seen here are around 400,000 distinct CDR3 sequences, around 20% observed once, and the top ten hold approximately 14%. Sequenced material: peripheral blood mononuclear cells (PBMCs), taken when the disease was refractory, from a patient treated with antithyroid drugs. All receptors derive from a female donor with Graves disease.

The V call is TRBV28, the J call TRBJ2-1, with D tentatively TRBD1 or TRBD2 (5 bases each). The CDR3 extends over 15 amino acids. Germline V gives CDR1 MDHEN, CDR2 SYDVKM. V was pared by 8 bases and J by 0 bases, with 14 bases between. DNA of the CDR3: TGTGCCAGCCGGCGACCAGGGAGCTCCTACAATGAGCAGTTCTTC. As protein: CASRRPGSSYNEQFF.

This clonotype was picked up a small number of times. V and J are TRBV7-3 and TRBJ2-7; TRBD1 matches at 9 bases. Germline-derived CDR1 and CDR2 are SGHTA and FQGTGA. The CDR3 has 14 residues. Trimming cost V 6 bases and J 7 bases; bases outside gene matches: 10. The CDR3 reads CASRNIDRGGEQYF. The CDR3 DNA reads TGTGCCAGCAGAAATATCGACAGGGGGGGTGAGCAGTACTTC.

Comment on this clonotype: Just one base apart from a much larger clone, this may be a read error. The rearrangement links TRBV6-2 or TRBV6-3 to TRBJ2-7; TRBD1 matches 7 bases. Germline loops: CDR1 MNHEY, CDR2 SVGEGT. This CDR3 has 17 residues. CDR3 DNA: TGTGCCAGCAGACCTATTAACCGATTAAACAGGGGCTACGAGCAGCACTTC. It is translated as CASRPINRLNRGYEQHF.